A selection of T cell receptor beta chains follows, all from one sample in a study of Tregs in tolerant kidney transplant recipients. The table came from immunoSEQ multiplex PCR; TCRdb's copy has only in-frame clones and leaves some out. The sample records more than 20,000 clones, 65% to 85% being singletons. The source material was CD8+ T cells from blood (PBMCs), sampled 6 months after the transplant. Receptor source: a human patient who received a combined kidney and bone marrow transplant. The graft donor may account for some of the T cells. CDR3s include the opening cysteine and the closing phenylalanine or tryptophan. D genes are given only for firm matches. Size values are once, few and many counts, or a class for expanded clones, and some rows have none.

clone size	J gene	D gene	V gene	CDR3 protein	CDR3 DNA
-	TRBJ2-1	-	TRBV6-5	CASSDYSGNEQFF	TGTGCCAGCAGTGACTATAGCGGTAATGAGCAGTTCTTC
few	TRBJ2-7	TRBD2	TRBV7-4	CASSVFSGNEQYF	TGTGCCAGCAGCGTGTTTAGCGGGAACGAGCAGTACTTC
-	TRBJ1-2	-	TRBV5-4	CASSLFAGDGYTF	TGTGCCAGCAGCTTGTTCGCGGGAGATGGCTACACCTTC
-	TRBJ2-3	-	TRBV2	CASSEPRRTGSTDTQYF	TGTGCCAGCAGTGAGCCCCGGAGGACGGGGAGCACAGATACGCAGTATTTT
-	TRBJ2-5	-	TRBV27	CASRTGSLETQYF	TGTGCCAGCCGCACCGGGAGTTTGGAGACCCAGTACTTC
-	TRBJ1-1	-	TRBV7-9	CASSLQNTEAFF	TGTGCCAGCAGCTTACAGAACACTGAAGCTTTCTTT
-	TRBJ2-7	-	TRBV7-9	CASSLFPRRGSRYEQYF	TGTGCCAGCAGCTTGTTCCCAAGACGCGGGTCACGCTACGAGCAGTACTTC
-	TRBJ1-2	-	TRBV29-1	CSVEALDRNYGYTF	TGCAGCGTTGAAGCCCTAGACAGGAACTATGGCTACACCTTC
once	TRBJ2-2	-	TRBV13	CASSLGQGRNTGELFF	TGTGCCAGCAGCTTAGGGCAGGGGCGGAACACCGGGGAGCTGTTTTTT
-	TRBJ2-7	TRBD1	TRBV5-6	CASSLTGGNLYEQYF	TGTGCCAGCAGCTTAACAGGGGGGAATTTGTACGAGCAGTACTTC
-	TRBJ2-7	-	TRBV2	CASSVGLTYEQYF	TGTGCCAGCAGTGTGGGCCTAACCTACGAGCAGTACTTC
-	TRBJ2-5	TRBD1	TRBV28	CASSPGTELQETQYF	TGTGCCAGCAGTCCCGGGACAGAGCTTCAAGAGACCCAGTACTTC
-	TRBJ2-7	TRBD2	TRBV7-8	CASSLSPSGNYEQYF	TGTGCCAGCAGCTTATCCCCTAGCGGAAACTACGAGCAGTACTTC
-	TRBJ2-3	TRBD2	TRBV2	CASPSGGRTDTQYF	TGTGCCAGCCCTAGCGGGGGGCGCACAGATACGCAGTATTTT
few	TRBJ1-2	-	TRBV30	CAWSVLALNYGYTF	TGTGCCTGGAGTGTACTCGCCTTGAACTATGGCTACACCTTC
-	TRBJ1-5	-	TRBV29-1	CSVEGTDSNQPQHF	TGCAGCGTTGAAGGGACAGATAGCAATCAGCCCCAGCATTTT
-	TRBJ1-1	-	TRBV5-4	CASPEINTEAFF	TGTGCCAGCCCGGAGATAAACACTGAAGCTTTCTTT
few	TRBJ1-3	-	TRBV4-1	CASSQVQGPHSGNTIYF	TGCGCCAGCAGCCAAGTTCAGGGGCCGCACTCTGGAAACACCATATATTTT
once	TRBJ2-3	-	TRBV7-3	CASSFGSGTQYF	TGTGCCAGCAGCTTTGGGAGCGGTACGCAGTATTTT
-	TRBJ2-7	-	TRBV11-2	CASSSVSGEQYF	TGTGCCAGCAGCTCCGTCTCGGGCGAGCAGTACTTC
once	TRBJ1-2	-	TRBV5-1	CASSPGDLGYTF	TGCGCCAGCAGCCCCGGAGACCTGGGCTACACCTTC
many	TRBJ2-2	-	TRBV7-9	CASSLAIEAGELFF	TGTGCCAGCAGCTTAGCAATTGAGGCCGGGGAGCTGTTTTTT
few	TRBJ2-3	TRBD2	TRBV6-5	CASRLADTDTQYF	TGTGCCAGCAGACTAGCGGACACAGATACGCAGTATTTT
-	TRBJ1-1	-	TRBV13	CASSHDRTANTEAFF	TGTGCCAGCAGCCACGATCGGACAGCGAACACTGAAGCTTTCTTT
-	TRBJ1-2	-	TRBV29-1	CSVENKDRNYGYTF	TGCAGCGTCGAGAATAAAGATCGAAACTATGGCTACACCTTC
-	TRBJ2-7	TRBD2	TRBV6-5	CASSFIAGLPSYEQYF	TGTGCCAGCAGTTTTATAGCGGGTCTCCCCTCCTACGAGCAGTACTTC
once	TRBJ1-1	TRBD1	TRBV7-3	CASSIGQGATEAFF	TGTGCCAGCAGCATAGGACAGGGGGCCACTGAAGCTTTCTTT
-	TRBJ1-2	TRBD1	TRBV2	CASLTATGEGYGYTF	TGTGCCAGCTTAACCGCGACAGGGGAAGGGTATGGCTACACCTTC
-	TRBJ1-6	-	TRBV14	CASSQDSGTGKSPLHF	TGTGCCAGCAGCCAAGATTCTGGAACAGGGAAGTCACCCCTCCACTTT
-	TRBJ1-4	TRBD1	TRBV4-3	CASSQDPQGASNEKLFF	TGCGCCAGCAGCCAAGATCCTCAGGGGGCGTCTAATGAAAAACTGTTTTTT
-	TRBJ2-7	-	TRBV6-4	CASSDSESSYEQYF	TGTGCCAGCAGTGACTCTGAGTCCTCCTACGAGCAGTACTTC
once	TRBJ1-2	TRBD1	TRBV4-3	CASSQGDSPFDYGYTF	TGCGCCAGCAGCCAAGGGGACAGCCCCTTTGACTATGGCTACACCTTC
-	TRBJ2-5	-	TRBV6-5	CASSPFRTRQETQYF	TGTGCCAGCAGTCCATTTCGGACACGACAAGAGACCCAGTACTTC
-	TRBJ2-7	TRBD1	TRBV4-1	CASSQSPPTGGISYEQYF	TGCGCCAGCAGCCAAAGCCCACCCACAGGGGGCATATCCTACGAGCAGTACTTC
-	TRBJ1-2	-	TRBV19	CASSIGTVYGYTF	TGTGCCAGTAGTATAGGGACAGTCTATGGCTACACCTTC
-	TRBJ2-3	TRBD2	TRBV10-3	CATTEASGLDTQYF	TGTGCCACCACGGAGGCTAGCGGGCTGGATACGCAGTATTTT
-	TRBJ2-1	TRBD2	TRBV14	CASSQHSPRFGLAGNEQFF	TGTGCCAGCAGCCAACATAGTCCCAGATTCGGACTAGCGGGGAATGAGCAGTTCTTC
-	TRBJ2-1	-	TRBV5-8	CASSSLYNEQFF	TGTGCCAGCAGCTCCCTCTACAATGAGCAGTTCTTC
-	TRBJ2-1	TRBD1	TRBV6-1	CASSPGQGFHEQFF	TGTGCCAGCAGTCCGGGACAGGGGTTCCATGAGCAGTTCTTC
-	TRBJ2-1	TRBD2	TRBV19	CASSYSGGAYNEQFF	TGTGCCAGTAGCTATAGCGGGGGGGCTTATAATGAGCAGTTCTTC
few	TRBJ2-3	-	TRBV6-4	CASSDSREGTDTQYF	TGTGCCAGCAGTGACTCGAGGGAGGGCACAGATACGCAGTATTTT
-	TRBJ2-1	-	TRBV5-4	CASSPNLPSSYNEQFF	TGTGCCAGCAGTCCGAATCTTCCCAGTTCCTACAATGAGCAGTTCTTC
-	TRBJ2-5	-	TRBV7-7	CASSLDPGKTQYF	TGTGCCAGCAGCTTGGACCCGGGAAAGACCCAGTACTTC
-	TRBJ1-2	-	TRBV7-9	CASSLPQGNDYGYTF	TGTGCCAGCAGCTTACCACAGGGAAACGACTATGGCTACACCTTC
-	TRBJ2-2	TRBD2	TRBV9	CASSVDSGGKGGELFF	TGTGCCAGCAGCGTGGACTCGGGGGGGAAGGGCGGGGAGCTGTTTTTT
-	TRBJ2-7	TRBD2	TRBV7-6	CASSPGTSGPYEQYF	TGTGCCAGCAGCCCAGGGACTAGCGGTCCCTACGAGCAGTACTTC
few	TRBJ2-2	TRBD2	TRBV5-5	CASSPTTGGTGELFF	TGCGCCAGCAGCCCTACGACGGGGGGCACCGGGGAGCTGTTTTTT